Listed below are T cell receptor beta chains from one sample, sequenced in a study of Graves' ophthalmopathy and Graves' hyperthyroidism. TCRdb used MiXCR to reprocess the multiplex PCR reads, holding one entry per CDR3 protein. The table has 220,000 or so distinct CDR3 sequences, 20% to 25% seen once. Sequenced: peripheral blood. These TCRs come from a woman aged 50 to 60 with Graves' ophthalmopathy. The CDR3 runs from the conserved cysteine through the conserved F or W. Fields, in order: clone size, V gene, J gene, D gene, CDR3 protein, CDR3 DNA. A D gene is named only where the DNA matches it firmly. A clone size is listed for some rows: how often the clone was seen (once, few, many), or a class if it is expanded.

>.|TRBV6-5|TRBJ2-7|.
CASSYVGTDYEQYF
TGTGCCAGCAGTTACGTCGGGACTGACTACGAGCAGTACTTC
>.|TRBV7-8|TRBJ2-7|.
CASSLNRRLALEQYF
TGTGCCAGCAGCTTAAATAGGCGGCTAGCGCTCGAGCAGTACTTC
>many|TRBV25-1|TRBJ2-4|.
CASSGPPTGPGNIQYF
TGTGCCAGCAGTGGACCCCCGACAGGTCCGGGAAACATTCAGTACTTC
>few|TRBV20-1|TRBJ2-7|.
CSAVTAYEQYF
TGCAGTGCAGTAACCGCCTACGAGCAGTACTTC
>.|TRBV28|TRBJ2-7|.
CASSLGGHYEQYF
TGTGCCAGCAGTTTAGGGGGCCACTACGAGCAGTACTTC
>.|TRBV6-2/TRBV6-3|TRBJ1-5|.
CASSYSLQSYSLWDLLTQHF
TGTGCCAGCAGTTACTCCCTACAGAGTTACTCTCTGTGGGATTTGTTGACCCAGCATTTT
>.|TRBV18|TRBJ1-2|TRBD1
CASSPVQGVPLGYTF
TGTGCCAGCTCACCTGTACAGGGGGTTCCACTGGGCTACACCTTC
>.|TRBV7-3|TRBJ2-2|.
CASSLHSRTLNTGELFF
TGTGCCAGCAGCTTACACAGCCGAACCTTGAACACCGGGGAGCTGTTTTTT
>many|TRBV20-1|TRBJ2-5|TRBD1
CSAPIQGVQETQYF
TGCAGTGCTCCCATACAGGGGGTCCAAGAGACCCAGTACTTC
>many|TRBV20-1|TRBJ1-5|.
CSATPHGGLGPQHF
TGCAGTGCTACCCCACACGGGGGATTGGGGCCCCAGCATTTT
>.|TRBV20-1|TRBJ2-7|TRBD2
CSASTPSGSRREQYF
TGCAGTGCTTCAACCCCTAGCGGGAGCCGGCGCGAGCAGTACTTC
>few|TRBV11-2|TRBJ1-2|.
CASSRSFLYGYTF
TGTGCCAGCAGCCGGTCGTTTTTATATGGCTACACCTTC
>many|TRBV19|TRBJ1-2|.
CASSIDSHGTGRNF
TGTGCCAGTAGTATAGACAGCCATGGAACCGGGAGAAACTTC
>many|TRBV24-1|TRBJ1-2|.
CATSDRSWGGYTF
TGTGCCACCAGTGATAGATCGTGGGGTGGCTACACCTTC
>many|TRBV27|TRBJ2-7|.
CASSPLEGDLTYEQYF
TGTGCCAGCAGTCCTCTCGAGGGGGACTTAACCTACGAGCAGTACTTC
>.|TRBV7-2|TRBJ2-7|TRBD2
CASSLLSGGDEQYF
TGTGCCAGCAGTCTTCTGAGCGGGGGGGACGAGCAGTACTTC
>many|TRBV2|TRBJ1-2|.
CASSEGTFDYGYTF
TGTGCCAGCAGTGAGGGGACATTCGACTATGGCTACACCTTC
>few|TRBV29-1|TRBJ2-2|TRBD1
CSVNTGGAFGSGELFF
TGCAGCGTTAATACAGGGGGCGCTTTCGGGTCCGGGGAGCTGTTTTTT
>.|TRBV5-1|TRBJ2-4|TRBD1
CASSGRTGQDIQYF
TGCGCCAGCAGCGGACGGACAGGGCAGGACATTCAGTACTTC
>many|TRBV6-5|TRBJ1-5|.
CASSYGENQPQHF
TGTGCCAGCAGTTACGGAGAGAATCAGCCCCAGCATTTT
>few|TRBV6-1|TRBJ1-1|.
CASSPRGVSTEAFF
TGTGCCAGCAGCCCGAGGGGAGTGAGCACTGAAGCTTTCTTT
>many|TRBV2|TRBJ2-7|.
CASSEGVGTYSYEQYF
TGTGCCAGCAGTGAAGGGGTCGGGACATACTCATACGAGCAGTACTTC
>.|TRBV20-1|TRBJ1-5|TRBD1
CSARGDRDQPQHF
TGCAGTGCTAGAGGGGACAGGGATCAGCCCCAGCATTTT
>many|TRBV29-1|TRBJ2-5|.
CSVVASIETQYF
TGCAGCGTTGTTGCCTCTATTGAGACCCAGTACTTC